This T cell receptor beta chain was recorded in a study of radiation and T cells in renal cell carcinoma. Assay: immunoSEQ multiplex PCR; the TCRdb copy retains only in-frame clones and omits some. This sample carries 140,000 or so clones, 75% to 90% of them seen once, and the ten largest clones take around a sixth. Germline lookup yields CDR1 WNHNN and CDR2 SYGVQD (reference sequence). This CDR3 region has 18 residues. The V gene end was trimmed by 2 bases and the J gene end by 2 bases; junction bases not matched to a gene: 11. The time point is: blood 4 weeks post-SBRT, at nephrectomy. Specified treatment: 15 Gy SBRT to primary tumor, nephrectomy 4 weeks later.

This sample comprised blood, obtained from a patient whose treatment included radiotherapy and nephrectomy. The chain carries TRBV10-1 and TRBJ1-5, with TRBD1 matching over 8 bases. This clonotype originated in a woman in her fifties or sixties with renal cell carcinoma. CDR3 amino acids: CASSEQGQGFQGNQPQHF. The CDR3 coding sequence is TGCGCCAGCAGTGAGCAAGGACAGGGTTTCCAGGGCAATCAGCCCCAGCATTTT.